This T cell receptor (beta chain) was observed in a study of control samples from healthy donors and cancer patients. The repertoire was sequenced with immunoSEQ multiplex PCR; TCRdb's copy has only in-frame clones and lacks some. The top ten hold approximately 6.3% of the sample, which has 350,000 to 450,000 clones, approximately 90% seen once. Trimming cost V 5 bases and J 3 bases; bases outside gene matches: 9. Germline V gene lookup returns CDR1 SGHVS and CDR2 FNYEAQ. There are 16 residues in the CDR3. This clone was detected only once. The sequenced sample was PBMCs. This clonotype originated in a man in his forties with head and neck cancer. The rearrangement uses TRBV7-6 and TRBJ2-2; 7 bases align to TRBD1. The CDR3 DNA sequence: TGTGCCAGCAGCCAATCGGACAGGTCTTACACCGGGGAGCTGTTTTTT. It yields the protein CASSQSDRSYTGELFF.